The 3 T cell receptor beta chains below come from one sample, sequenced in a study of T cell responses to AZD1222 COVID-19 vaccine (TCRdb year 2021). Libraries were made using the immunoSEQ multiplex PCR assay. TCRdb retrieved this table from immuneACCESS and kept in-frame rearrangements only. Not all clones are present; in checked studies, unresolved V genes account for under half, and no reason is known for the remainder. The sample table contains more than 150,000 clones; only one count was recorded for roughly 92% of them. About 10% of the sample belongs to the ten largest clones. This specimen's time point label, interpreted: baseline before first vaccination. Source: peripheral blood, taken on day 0 of AZD1222 vaccination. These TCRs come from an adult in good health.

The genes are TRBV7-2 and TRBJ1-4; 8 bases are a match to TRBD1. This CDR3 has 14 amino acids. After removal of 3 bases from V and 4 bases from J, the junction contained 1 base not matched to a gene. CDR1 is SGHTA, CDR2 FQGNSA, per germline. The chain's CDR3 is CASSFDRGNEKLFF. The CDR3 coding sequence is TGTGCCAGCAGCTTTGACAGGGGTAATGAAAAACTGTTTTTT.

The chain uses TRBV11-2 and TRBJ2-7; 9 bases line up with TRBD1. CDR3 length equals 16 residues. The V gene's germline CDR1 is SGHAT and CDR2 FQNNGV. Losses at the gene ends were 5 bases for V and 2 bases for J; bases not matched to a gene: 10. This chain's CDR3 is CASSPTPGQGAYEQYF. CDR3 nucleotide sequence: TGTGCCAGCAGCCCTACTCCGGGACAGGGTGCCTACGAGCAGTACTTC.

The V call is TRBV3-1 (or the pseudogene TRBV3-2), the J call TRBJ1-3; D is undetermined. Germline assignment: CDR1 LGHDT and CDR2 YNNKEL (reference sequence). The V end was cut by 2 bases, the J end by 4 bases, with 12 bases between. CDR3 size: 15 residues. The CDR3 region has the DNA TGTGCCAGCAGCCAAAGCGCTAGACTGGGAAACACCATATATTTT. Its protein product is CASSQSARLGNTIYF.